These T cell receptor beta chains were read from a single sample in a study of blood T cell repertoires in COVID-19. Profiling relied on immunoSEQ multiplex PCR, and the TCRdb table lists in-frame clones only, not all of them. This table has about 140,000 clones, about four fifths appearing once. Input material: peripheral blood. Receptors were obtained from a human donor in a cohort sampled during active COVID-19. The CDR3 runs from the conserved cysteine through the conserved F or W. The D gene is left open where the match is weak. The size of a clone is reported for some rows only, either as once, few or many, or as a class for expanded clones.

>TRBJ2-1|TRBV19|TRBD2|NA
TGTGCCAGTAGTATTAACAGAGCGGGAGTTGTGTACAATGAGCAGTTCTTC
CASSINRAGVVYNEQFF
>TRBJ2-1|TRBV5-1|NA|NA
TGCGCCAGCAGCTCCTGGGGGGAGCGGGACAATGAGCAGTTCTTC
CASSSWGERDNEQFF
>TRBJ2-3|TRBV27|NA|once
TGTGCCAGCACCCTAAACAGGTGGGAGGCAGATACGCAGTATTTT
CASTLNRWEADTQYF
>TRBJ1-1|TRBV18|NA|NA
TGTGCCAGCTCACCCATAATGGCCCCTGAAGCTTTCTTT
CASSPIMAPEAFF
>TRBJ1-4|TRBV19|TRBD1|NA
TGTGCCAGTACCGCCCCTGGGGGACAGGCCACAACTAATGAAAAACTGTTTTTT
CASTAPGGQATTNEKLFF
>TRBJ2-7|TRBV6-5|TRBD1|NA
TGTGCCACCCGGGACAGGGGATCCTACGAGCAGTACTTC
CATRDRGSYEQYF
>TRBJ1-2|TRBV7-8|NA|NA
TGTGCCAGCAGCTCCTCCGGCTATGGCTACACCTTC
CASSSSGYGYTF
>TRBJ2-2|TRBV5-5|TRBD1|NA
TGTGCCAGCAGCCGGGACAGCCTGAACACCGGGGAGCTGTTTTTT
CASSRDSLNTGELFF
>TRBJ1-6|TRBV5-1|NA|NA
TGCGCCAGCAGCTTGGTGGCAGATTCACCCCTCCACTTT
CASSLVADSPLHF
>TRBJ2-5|TRBV7-9|NA|NA
TGTGCCAGCAGGGAAGACAGGCAAGAGACCCAGTACTTC
CASREDRQETQYF
>TRBJ2-3|TRBV19|TRBD2|NA
TGTGCCAGTAGTCCCCGGTCTGGCGGGAGTGGCACAGATACGCAGTATTTT
CASSPRSGGSGTDTQYF
>TRBJ2-1|TRBV27|TRBD2|NA
TGTGCCAGCAGTTCAGGAGCGGGAGGTAATGAGCAGTTCTTC
CASSSGAGGNEQFF
>TRBJ1-2|TRBV19|TRBD1|NA
TGTGCCAGTAGTTGGACAGGGGAAGGCTACACCTTC
CASSWTGEGYTF
>TRBJ2-2|TRBV2|TRBD1|NA
TGTGCCAGCAGGTGGGGTGCAGGACAGGGCGGGGAGCTGTTTTTT
CASRWGAGQGGELFF
>TRBJ2-1|TRBV5-1|NA|NA
TGCGCCAGCAGCTTGGATGGCACCAGCTCCTACAATGAGCAGTTCTTC
CASSLDGTSSYNEQFF
>TRBJ1-3|TRBV27|NA|NA
TGTGCCAGCAGTTTAATGTTTGGCCGGGGTTTAGCTGGAAACACCATATATTTT
CASSLMFGRGLAGNTIYF
>TRBJ2-2|TRBV19|TRBD1|NA
TGTGCCAGTAGTGCGAGACAGGGACAGAACACCGGGGAGCTGTTTTTT
CASSARQGQNTGELFF
>TRBJ2-1|TRBV19|NA|NA
TGTGCCAGTAGTATTTTAAGCATTAATGAGCAGTTCTTC
CASSILSINEQFF
>TRBJ2-1|TRBV6-5|TRBD2|NA
TGTGCCAGCAGTTCCTTGTCTAGCGGGCTTTACAATGAGCAGTTCTTC
CASSSLSSGLYNEQFF
>TRBJ2-7|TRBV4-1|TRBD1|few
TGCGCCAGCAGCCAAGATTTACGAGGGAGGACAGGGCCCTACGAGCAGTACTTC
CASSQDLRGRTGPYEQYF
>TRBJ2-3|TRBV3-1/TRBV3-2|NA|NA
TGTGCCAGCAGCCGAGCAGATACGCAGTATTTT
CASSRADTQYF
>TRBJ2-2|TRBV27|NA|NA
TGTGCCAGCAGTTCCCTCAGGGGTTGGAACACCGGGGAGCTGTTTTTT
CASSSLRGWNTGELFF
>TRBJ2-7|TRBV9|TRBD2|NA
TGTGCCAGCAGCCCACGGAGCGGGAAGCGGTCCTACGAGCAGTACTTC
CASSPRSGKRSYEQYF
>TRBJ1-3|TRBV7-9|TRBD1|once
TGTGCCAGCAGACCGGACAGGGGGGATGGAAACACCATATATTTT
CASRPDRGDGNTIYF
>TRBJ1-6|TRBV7-8|TRBD1|NA
TGTGCCAGCAGCTTATATCAGGGGGCGTCTTCACCCCTCCACTTT
CASSLYQGASSPLHF
>TRBJ2-2|TRBV7-2|NA|NA
TGTGCCAGCAGCCCATCTGCGGGAATCACCGGGGAGCTGTTTTTT
CASSPSAGITGELFF
>TRBJ1-2|TRBV5-4|TRBD1|NA
TGTGCCACCTGGGACAGAACAAACTATGGCTACACCTTC
CATWDRTNYGYTF
>TRBJ2-3|TRBV5-1|TRBD1|NA
TGCGCCAGCAGCCCCGGGACAGGGACGGTGACAGATACGCAGTATTTT
CASSPGTGTVTDTQYF
>TRBJ1-2|TRBV9|TRBD1|NA
TGTGCCAGCAGCGCCGGGACAGGGGAAGCGGGTGGCTACACCTTC
CASSAGTGEAGGYTF
>TRBJ2-3|TRBV28|NA|NA
TGTGCCAGCAGTCTAGGGGCGGCTAGCACAGATACGCAGTATTTT
CASSLGAASTDTQYF
>TRBJ2-7|TRBV6-5|NA|NA
TGTGCCAGCAGTCCGGACTTGAACGAGCAGTACTTC
CASSPDLNEQYF
>TRBJ1-6|TRBV3-1/TRBV3-2|NA|NA
TGTGCCAGCAGCCAAGATGTAGGTTCAGGTCCGCCCCTCCACTTT
CASSQDVGSGPPLHF